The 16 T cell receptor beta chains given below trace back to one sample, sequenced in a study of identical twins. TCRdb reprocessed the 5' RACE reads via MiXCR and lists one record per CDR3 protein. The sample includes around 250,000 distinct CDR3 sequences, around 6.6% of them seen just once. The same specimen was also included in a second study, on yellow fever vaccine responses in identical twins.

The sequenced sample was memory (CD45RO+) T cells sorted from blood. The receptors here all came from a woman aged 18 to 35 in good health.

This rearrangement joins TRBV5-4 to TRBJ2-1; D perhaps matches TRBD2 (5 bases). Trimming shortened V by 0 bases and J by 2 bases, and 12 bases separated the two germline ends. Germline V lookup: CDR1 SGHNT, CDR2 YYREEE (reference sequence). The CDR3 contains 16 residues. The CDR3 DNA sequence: TGTGCCAGCAGCTTGGGGGGATCGACTACCTACAATGAGCAGTTCTTC. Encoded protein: CASSLGGSTTYNEQFF.

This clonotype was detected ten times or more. CDR3 sequence (DNA): TGTGCCAGCAGCTCCGAGACCGATTACAATGAGCAGTTCTTC. It specifies CASSSETDYNEQFF. The rearrangement links TRBV11-1 to TRBJ2-1; no firm D call. The CDR3 length is 14 residues. The V end was cut by 4 bases, the J end by 4 bases, with 11 bases between. The germline V gene encodes CDR1 SGHAT and CDR2 FQDESV (reference sequence).

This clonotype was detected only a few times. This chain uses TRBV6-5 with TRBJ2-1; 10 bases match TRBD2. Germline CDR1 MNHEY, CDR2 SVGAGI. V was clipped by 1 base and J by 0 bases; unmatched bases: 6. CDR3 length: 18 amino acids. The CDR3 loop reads CASSYFASGRNSYNEQFF. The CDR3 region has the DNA TGTGCCAGCAGTTACTTCGCTAGCGGGAGAAACTCCTACAATGAGCAGTTCTTC.

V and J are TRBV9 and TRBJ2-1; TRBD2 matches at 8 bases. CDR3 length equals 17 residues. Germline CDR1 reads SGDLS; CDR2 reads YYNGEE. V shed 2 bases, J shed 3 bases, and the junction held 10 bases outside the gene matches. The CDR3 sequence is CASSVGSREGHYNEQFF. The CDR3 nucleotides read TGTGCCAGCAGCGTCGGAAGCCGGGAGGGCCACTACAATGAGCAGTTCTTC.

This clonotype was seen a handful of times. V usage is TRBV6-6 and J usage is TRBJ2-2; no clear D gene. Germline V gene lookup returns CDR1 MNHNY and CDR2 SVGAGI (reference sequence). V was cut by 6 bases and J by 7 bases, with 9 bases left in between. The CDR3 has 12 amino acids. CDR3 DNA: TGTGCCAGCAGCCATGACCACGGGGAGCTGTTTTTT. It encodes CASSHDHGELFF.

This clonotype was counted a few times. The CDR3: CSGGGSSTDTQYF. CDR3 in DNA: TGCAGCGGGGGTGGCTCCTCCACAGATACGCAGTATTTT. This rearrangement joins TRBV20-1 to TRBJ2-3, with a tentative D call TRBD2 (6 bases). The CDR3 covers 13 residues. CDR1 and CDR2 (germline): DFQATT, SNEGSKA (reference sequence).

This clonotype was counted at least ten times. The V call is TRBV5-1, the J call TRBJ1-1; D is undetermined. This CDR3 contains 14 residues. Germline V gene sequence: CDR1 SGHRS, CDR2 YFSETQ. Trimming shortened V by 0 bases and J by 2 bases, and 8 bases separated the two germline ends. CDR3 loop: CASSLGSRNTEAFF. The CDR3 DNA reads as TGCGCCAGCAGCTTGGGTTCGCGAAACACTGAAGCTTTCTTT.

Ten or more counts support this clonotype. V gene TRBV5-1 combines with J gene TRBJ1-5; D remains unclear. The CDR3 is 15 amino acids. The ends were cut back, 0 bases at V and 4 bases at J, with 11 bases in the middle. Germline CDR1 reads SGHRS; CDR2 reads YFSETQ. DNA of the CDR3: TGCGCCAGCAGCTTGGGTGGCCAGGCGAATCAGCCCCAGCATTTT. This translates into CASSLGGQANQPQHF.

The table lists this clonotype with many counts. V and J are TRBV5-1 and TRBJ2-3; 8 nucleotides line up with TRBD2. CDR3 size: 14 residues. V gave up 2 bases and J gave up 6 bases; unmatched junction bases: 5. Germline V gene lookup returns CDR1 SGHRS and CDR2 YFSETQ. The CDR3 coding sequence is TGCGCCAGCAGCTTTAGCGGGGCTGGGGATACGCAGTATTTT. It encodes CASSFSGAGDTQYF.

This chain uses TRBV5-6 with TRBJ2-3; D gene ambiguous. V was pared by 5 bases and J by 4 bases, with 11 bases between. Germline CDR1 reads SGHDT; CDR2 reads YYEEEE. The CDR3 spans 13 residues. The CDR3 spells CASRHDEADTQYF. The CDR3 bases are TGTGCCAGCAGGCATGATGAGGCAGATACGCAGTATTTT. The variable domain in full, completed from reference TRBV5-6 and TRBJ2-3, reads DAGVTQSPTHLIKTRGQQVTLRCSPKSGHDTVSWYQQALGQGPQFIFQYYEEEERQRGNFPDRFSGHQFPNYSSELNVNALLLGDSALYLCASRHDEADTQYFGPGTRLTVL.

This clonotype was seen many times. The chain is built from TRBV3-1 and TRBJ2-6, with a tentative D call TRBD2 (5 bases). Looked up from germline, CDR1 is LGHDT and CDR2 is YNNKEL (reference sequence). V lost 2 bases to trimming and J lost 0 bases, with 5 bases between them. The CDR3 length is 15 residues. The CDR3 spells CASSQRGSGANVLTF. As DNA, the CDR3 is TGTGCCAGCAGCCAACGGGGCTCTGGGGCCAACGTCCTGACTTTC.

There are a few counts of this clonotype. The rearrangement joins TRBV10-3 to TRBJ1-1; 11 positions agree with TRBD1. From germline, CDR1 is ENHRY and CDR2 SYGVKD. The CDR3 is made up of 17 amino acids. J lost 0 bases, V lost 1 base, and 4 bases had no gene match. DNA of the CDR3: TGTGCCATCAGTGAGTTAGGACAGGGGGCAATGAACACTGAAGCTTTCTTT. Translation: CAISELGQGAMNTEAFF.

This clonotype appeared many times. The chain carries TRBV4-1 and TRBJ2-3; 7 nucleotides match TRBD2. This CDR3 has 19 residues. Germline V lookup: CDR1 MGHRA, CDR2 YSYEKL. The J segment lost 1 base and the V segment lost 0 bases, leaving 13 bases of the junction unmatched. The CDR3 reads CASSQDRLAAGRGTDTQYF. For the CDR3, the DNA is TGCGCCAGCAGCCAAGATAGGCTAGCGGCCGGTCGGGGCACAGATACGCAGTATTTT.

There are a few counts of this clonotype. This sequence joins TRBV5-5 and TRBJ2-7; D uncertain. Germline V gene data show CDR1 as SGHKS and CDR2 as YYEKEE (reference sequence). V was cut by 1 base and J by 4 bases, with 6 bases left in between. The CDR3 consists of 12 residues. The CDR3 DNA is TGTGCCAGCAGCTTGTCTTTATACGAGCAGTACGTC. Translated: CASSLSLYEQYV.

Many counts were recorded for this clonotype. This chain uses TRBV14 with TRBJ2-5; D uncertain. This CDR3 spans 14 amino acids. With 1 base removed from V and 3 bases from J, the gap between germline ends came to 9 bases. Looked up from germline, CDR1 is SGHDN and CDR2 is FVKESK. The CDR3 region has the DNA TGTGCCAGCAGCCAAGTAGGGCAAGAAGAGACCCAGTACTTC. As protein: CASSQVGQEETQYF.

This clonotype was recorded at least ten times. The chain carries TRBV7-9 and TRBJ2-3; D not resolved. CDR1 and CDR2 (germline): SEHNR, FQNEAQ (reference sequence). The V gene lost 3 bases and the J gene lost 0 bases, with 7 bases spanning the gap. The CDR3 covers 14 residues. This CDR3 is CASSFSISTDTQYF. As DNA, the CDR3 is TGTGCCAGCAGCTTTAGCATTAGCACAGATACGCAGTATTTT.